The present T cell receptor (beta chain) was sequenced within a study of T cell responses to AZD1222 COVID-19 vaccine. Germline V gives CDR1 SGHRS, CDR2 YFSETQ. V shed 4 bases and J shed 6 bases, with 7 bases lying between them. The CDR3 sequence is 12 residues long. Regarding the study as a whole: White British people made up most donors, females outnumbered males, and clonal diversity was possibly underestimated. Vaccination with two AZD1222 doses was followed by a rise in Spike-specific TCR breadth and depth. Regions 160-218 and 743-854 held dominance among vaccine-associated CD4 TCRs, which spanned spike.

This table comes from immunoSEQ multiplex PCR, and its TCRdb copy is limited to in-frame clones, with some not included. The sample has around 100,000 clones, nearly 90% seen once. Second-dose intervals of approximately 4 or approximately 12 weeks were pooled. On this clone: Its antigen remains unidentified.

V usage is TRBV5-1 and J usage is TRBJ2-2; D ambiguous. This material consisted of peripheral blood, taken 28 days after the second AZD1222 dose. The TCR sequence derives from an adult who received the AZD1222 COVID-19 vaccine. This chain's CDR3 is CASSESPGELFF. Here the CDR3 DNA reads TGCGCCAGCAGCGAAAGTCCCGGGGAGCTGTTTTTT.